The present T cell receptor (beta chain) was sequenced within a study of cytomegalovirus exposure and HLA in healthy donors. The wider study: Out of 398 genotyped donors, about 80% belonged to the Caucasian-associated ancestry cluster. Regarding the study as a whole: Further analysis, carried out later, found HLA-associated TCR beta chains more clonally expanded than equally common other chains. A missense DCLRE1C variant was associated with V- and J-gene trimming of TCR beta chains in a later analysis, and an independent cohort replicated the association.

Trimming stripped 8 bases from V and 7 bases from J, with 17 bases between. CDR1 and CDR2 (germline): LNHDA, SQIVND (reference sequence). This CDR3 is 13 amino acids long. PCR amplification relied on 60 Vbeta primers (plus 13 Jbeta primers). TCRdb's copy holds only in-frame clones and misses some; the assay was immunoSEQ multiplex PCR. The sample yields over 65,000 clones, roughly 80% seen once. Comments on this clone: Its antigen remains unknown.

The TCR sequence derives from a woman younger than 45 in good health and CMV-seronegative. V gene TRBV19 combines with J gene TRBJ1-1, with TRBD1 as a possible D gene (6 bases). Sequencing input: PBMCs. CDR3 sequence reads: CASPSTGPFEAFF. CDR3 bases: TGTGCCAGTCCTTCGACAGGCCCCTTTGAAGCTTTCTTT.